A selection of T cell receptor beta chains follows, all from one sample in a study of blood T cell repertoires in COVID-19. The protocol was immunoSEQ multiplex PCR, while the TCRdb copy is restricted to in-frame clones and leaves out a portion. The profile shows about 59,000 clones, more than 85% of them singletons. Specimen: peripheral blood. These receptors originate from a man of 80 years or more in a cohort sampled during active COVID-19. Both conserved end residues are part of each CDR3. Each record gives: V gene, CDR3 length, clone size, J gene, D gene, CDR3 protein, CDR3 DNA. A D gene is named only where the DNA matches it firmly. For some rows the clone size is stated as once, few or many, or as a class when expanded; others skip it.

TRBV3-1/TRBV3-2	14	-	TRBJ2-7	-	CASSQVVTSYEQYF	TGTGCCAGCAGCCAAGTAGTCACTTCCTACGAGCAGTACTTC
TRBV3-1/TRBV3-2	14	-	TRBJ1-6	-	CASSQDPGYSPLHF	TGTGCCAGCAGCCAAGATCCGGGGTATTCACCCCTCCACTTT
TRBV18	18	once	TRBJ1-1	TRBD1	CASSLVTGGDWGHTEAFF	TGTGCCAGCTCACTAGTGACAGGGGGCGATTGGGGGCACACTGAAGCTTTCTTT
TRBV29-1	11	-	TRBJ2-7	-	CSVRGTNKQYF	TGCAGCGTTAGGGGGACCAACAAGCAGTACTTC
TRBV5-1	16	-	TRBJ2-7	TRBD2	CASSLDSGRNLYEQYF	TGCGCCAGCAGCTTGGATTCCGGGAGGAATCTATACGAGCAGTACTTC
TRBV27	14	-	TRBJ1-2	-	CASRPRTAGYGYTF	TGTGCCAGCAGACCCAGGACAGCAGGCTATGGCTACACCTTC
TRBV6-5	13	-	TRBJ1-1	-	CASSNRANTEAFF	TGTGCCAGCTCGAACAGGGCGAACACTGAAGCTTTCTTT
TRBV11-2	15	-	TRBJ1-5	-	CASSLDQGYNQPQHF	TGTGCCAGCAGCTTAGACCAGGGCTACAATCAGCCCCAGCATTTT
TRBV11-2	15	-	TRBJ1-3	TRBD1	CASSLDRSSGNTIYF	TGTGCCAGCAGCCTGGACAGGTCCTCTGGAAACACCATATATTTT
TRBV6-5	15	-	TRBJ1-2	TRBD1	CASSPQGSDNYGYTF	TGTGCCAGCAGTCCACAGGGGAGTGATAACTATGGCTACACCTTC
TRBV2	15	-	TRBJ2-3	TRBD2	CASSAGLAGADTQYF	TGTGCCAGCAGTGCGGGACTAGCGGGGGCGGATACGCAGTATTTT
TRBV5-1	16	-	TRBJ2-3	TRBD2	CASSPGTSGSTDTQYF	TGCGCCAGCAGCCCCGGGACTAGCGGTAGCACAGATACGCAGTATTTT
TRBV5-1	14	-	TRBJ2-7	-	CASSLEQGTYEQYF	TGCGCCAGCAGCTTGGAGCAGGGAACGTACGAGCAGTACTTC
TRBV12-3/TRBV12-4	12	-	TRBJ1-2	-	CASSLDSYGYTF	TGTGCCAGCAGTCTGGACTCTTATGGCTACACCTTC